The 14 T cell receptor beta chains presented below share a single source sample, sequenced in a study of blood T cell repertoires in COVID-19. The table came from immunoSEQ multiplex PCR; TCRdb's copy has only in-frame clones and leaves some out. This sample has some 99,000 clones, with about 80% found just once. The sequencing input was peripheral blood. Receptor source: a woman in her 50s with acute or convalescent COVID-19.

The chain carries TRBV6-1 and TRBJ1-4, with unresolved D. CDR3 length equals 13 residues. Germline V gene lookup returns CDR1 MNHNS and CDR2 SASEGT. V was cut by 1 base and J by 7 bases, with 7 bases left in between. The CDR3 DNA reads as TGTGCCAGCAGTGAAGTTGCGGTTGAAAAACTGTTTTTT. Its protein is CASSEVAVEKLFF.

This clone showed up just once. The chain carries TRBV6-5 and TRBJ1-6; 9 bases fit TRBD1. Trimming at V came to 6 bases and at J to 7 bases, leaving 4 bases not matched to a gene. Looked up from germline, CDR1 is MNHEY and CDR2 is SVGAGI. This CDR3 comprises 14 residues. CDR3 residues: CASRRDRVNSPLHF. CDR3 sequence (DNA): TGTGCCAGCAGGCGGGACAGGGTGAATTCACCCCTCCACTTT.

Here the CDR3 reads CASMKDRGNTEAFF. CDR3 DNA sequence: TGTGCCAGCATGAAGGACAGGGGGAACACTGAAGCTTTCTTT. The chain couples TRBV2 to TRBJ1-1, with 9 bases lining up with TRBD1. The CDR3 length is 14 residues. With 7 bases clipped from V and 1 base from J, the junction kept 4 bases outside the gene matches. Germline values: CDR1 SNHLY, CDR2 FYNNEI.

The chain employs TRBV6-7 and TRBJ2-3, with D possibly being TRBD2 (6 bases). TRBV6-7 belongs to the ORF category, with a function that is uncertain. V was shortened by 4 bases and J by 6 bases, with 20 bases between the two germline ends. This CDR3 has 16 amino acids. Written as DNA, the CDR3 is TGTGCCAGCAGTTTCGGGTCTCTAGCGCAGCCTGATACGCAGTATTTT. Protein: CASSFGSLAQPDTQYF.

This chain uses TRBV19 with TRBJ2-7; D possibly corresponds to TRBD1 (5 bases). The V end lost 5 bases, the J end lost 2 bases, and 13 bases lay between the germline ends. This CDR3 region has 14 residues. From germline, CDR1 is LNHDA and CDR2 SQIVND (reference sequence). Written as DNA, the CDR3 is TGTGCCAGTAGTCAGACAGCACCAGCCTACGAGCAGTACTTC. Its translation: CASSQTAPAYEQYF.

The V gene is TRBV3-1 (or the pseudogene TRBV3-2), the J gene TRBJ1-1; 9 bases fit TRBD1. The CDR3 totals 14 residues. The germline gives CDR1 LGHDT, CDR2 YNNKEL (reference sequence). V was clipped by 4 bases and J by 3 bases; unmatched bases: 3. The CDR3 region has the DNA TGTGCCAGCAGCCGGGACAGGGACCACACTGAAGCTTTCTTT. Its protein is CASSRDRDHTEAFF.

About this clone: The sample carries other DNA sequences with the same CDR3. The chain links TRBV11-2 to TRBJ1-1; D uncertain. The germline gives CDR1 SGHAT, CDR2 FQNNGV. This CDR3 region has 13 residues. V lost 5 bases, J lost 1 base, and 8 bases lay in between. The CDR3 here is CASSPGQNTEAFF. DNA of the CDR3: TGTGCCAGCAGCCCTGGGCAGAACACTGAAGCTTTCTTT.

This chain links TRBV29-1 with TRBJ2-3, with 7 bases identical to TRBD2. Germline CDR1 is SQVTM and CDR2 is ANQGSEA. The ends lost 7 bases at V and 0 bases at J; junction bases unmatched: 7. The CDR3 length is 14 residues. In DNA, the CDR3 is TGCAGCGCTGGGAGCGGGGTCAGCACAGATACGCAGTATTTT. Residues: CSAGSGVSTDTQYF.

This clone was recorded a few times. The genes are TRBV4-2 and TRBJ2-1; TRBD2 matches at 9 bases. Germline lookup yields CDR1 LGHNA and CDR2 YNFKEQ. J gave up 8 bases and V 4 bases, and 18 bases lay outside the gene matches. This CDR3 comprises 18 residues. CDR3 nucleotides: TGTGCCAGCAGCCCAACCTCGGGGGCAAGCGGGGGGACCGATGAGCAGTTCTTC. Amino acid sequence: CASSPTSGASGGTDEQFF.

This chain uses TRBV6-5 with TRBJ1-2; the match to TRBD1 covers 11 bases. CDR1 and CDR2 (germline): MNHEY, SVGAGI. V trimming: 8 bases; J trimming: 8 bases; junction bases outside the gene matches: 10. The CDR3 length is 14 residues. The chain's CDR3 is CASLPGQGDKGYTF. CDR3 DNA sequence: TGTGCCAGCCTTCCGGGACAGGGGGATAAGGGCTACACCTTC.

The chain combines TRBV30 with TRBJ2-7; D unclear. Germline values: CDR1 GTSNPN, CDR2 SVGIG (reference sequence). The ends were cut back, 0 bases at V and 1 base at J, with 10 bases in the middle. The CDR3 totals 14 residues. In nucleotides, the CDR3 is TGTGCCTGGAGTGTAAGTTTAGTTTCCTACGAGCAGTACTTC. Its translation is CAWSVSLVSYEQYF.

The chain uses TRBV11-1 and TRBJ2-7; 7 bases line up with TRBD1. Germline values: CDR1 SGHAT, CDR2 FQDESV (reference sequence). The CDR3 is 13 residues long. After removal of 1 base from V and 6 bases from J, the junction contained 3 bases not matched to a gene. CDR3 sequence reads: CASSLDYRGEQYF. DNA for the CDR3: TGTGCCAGCAGCTTAGATTACAGGGGCGAGCAGTACTTC.

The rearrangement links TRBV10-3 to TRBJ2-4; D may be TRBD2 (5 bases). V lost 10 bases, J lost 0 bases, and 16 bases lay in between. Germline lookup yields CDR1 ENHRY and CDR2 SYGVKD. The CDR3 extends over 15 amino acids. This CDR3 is CATGGLALAKNIQYF. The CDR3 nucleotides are TGTGCCACTGGAGGCCTGGCCTTAGCCAAAAACATTCAGTACTTC.

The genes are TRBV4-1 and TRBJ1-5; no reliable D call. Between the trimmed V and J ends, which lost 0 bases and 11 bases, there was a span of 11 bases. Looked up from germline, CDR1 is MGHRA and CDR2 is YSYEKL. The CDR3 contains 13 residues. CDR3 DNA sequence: TGCGCCAGCAGCCAAGATAGCTTTACGGCCCAGCATTTT. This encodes CASSQDSFTAQHF.